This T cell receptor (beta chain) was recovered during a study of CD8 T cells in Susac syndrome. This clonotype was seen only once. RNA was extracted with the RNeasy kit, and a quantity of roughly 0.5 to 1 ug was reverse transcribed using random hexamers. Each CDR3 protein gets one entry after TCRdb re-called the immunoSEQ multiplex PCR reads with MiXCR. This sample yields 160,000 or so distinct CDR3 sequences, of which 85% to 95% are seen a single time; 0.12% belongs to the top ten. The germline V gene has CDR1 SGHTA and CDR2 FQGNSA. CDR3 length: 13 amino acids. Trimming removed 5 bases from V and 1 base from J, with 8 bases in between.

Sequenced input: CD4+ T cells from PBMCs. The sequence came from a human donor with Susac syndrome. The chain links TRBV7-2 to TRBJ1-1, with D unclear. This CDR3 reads CASSRHGNTEAFF. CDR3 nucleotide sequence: TGTGCCAGCAGCCGTCATGGGAACACTGAAGCTTTCTTT.